This T cell receptor beta chain derives from a study of control samples from healthy donors and cancer patients. The trim removed 8 bases at V and 4 bases at J, leaving 19 bases unmatched. The germline V gene encodes CDR1 ENHRY and CDR2 SYGVKD. There are 18 residues in the CDR3. Using immunoSEQ multiplex PCR, the repertoire was profiled, and TCRdb retains in-frame clones only, with some absent. The sample includes 100,000 to 150,000 clones, 80% to 95% of them seen just once. Material for sequencing was blood. This TCR was recovered from a man aged 18 to 35 in good health. The gene calls are TRBV10-3 and TRBJ1-2; 10 nucleotides line up with TRBD1. CDR3 in DNA: TGTGCCATCTCCCCGACCGGACAGGGGGAGATACGGGTCTATGGCTACACCTTC. Translation: CAISPTGQGEIRVYGYTF.